The 7 T cell receptor beta chains below come from one sample, sequenced in a study of post-analysis software for immune sequencing data. Study outcomes and limitations: Roughly 5 TRBV segments (TRBV5-6, TRBV5-1 and TRBV20-1 among them) occurred more frequently in patients than in controls.

The TCR beta cDNA libraries contained unique molecular identifiers. Via MiXCR, TCRdb re-called the PCR reads, giving one row per CDR3 protein. This sample has 750,000 to 900,000 distinct CDR3 sequences, with 46% found just once. The antigens of these receptors remain unknown. The sequencing sample was made of blood. Receptor source: a girl aged 10 to 17 with multiple sclerosis.

The chain recombines TRBV2 with TRBJ1-1, with D unclear. Trimming took off 7 bases at V and 0 bases at J, with 12 bases between the two ends. The CDR3 contains 14 residues. Germline CDR1 is SNHLY and CDR2 is FYNNEI. CDR3 protein: CASIDQRMNTEAFF. The CDR3 DNA reads as TGTGCCAGCATAGACCAGAGGATGAACACTGAAGCTTTCTTT.

V and J are TRBV3-1 and TRBJ1-2; no firm D call. V lost 2 bases and J lost 4, with 14 bases in between. Germline CDR1 is LGHDT and CDR2 is YNNKEL (reference sequence). CDR3 length equals 15 residues. The CDR3 spells CASSQPNPGFYGYTF. CDR3 nucleotide sequence: TGTGCCAGCAGCCAACCTAATCCAGGATTCTATGGCTACACCTTC. The full variable domain, in which reference TRBV3-1 and TRBJ1-2 provide the parts outside the CDR3, is DTAVSQTPKYLVTQMGNDKSIKCEQNLGHDTMYWYKQDSKKFLKIMFSYNNKELIINETVPNRFSPKSPDKAHLNLHINSLELGDSAVYFCASSQPNPGFYGYTFGSGTRLTVV.

This chain links TRBV9 with TRBJ2-5; TRBD2 agrees at 9 bases. J was trimmed by 2 bases and V by 2 bases; bases with no gene match: 4. CDR3 size: 15 residues. Germline-derived CDR1 and CDR2 are SGDLS and YYNGEE. The CDR3 here is CASSVATSGQETQYF. DNA of the CDR3: TGTGCCAGCAGCGTCGCGACTAGCGGACAAGAGACCCAGTACTTC.

This clonotype came up a few times. The V and J genes are TRBV29-1 and TRBJ2-7; D may be TRBD1 (5 bases). Between the trimmed V and J ends, which lost 3 bases and 7 bases, there was a span of 13 bases. The CDR3 is 12 amino acids. Germline CDR1 is SQVTM and CDR2 is ANQGSEA. DNA of the CDR3: TGCAGCGTTGATTCTTCCGGACAAGAGCAGTACTTC. The encoded protein is CSVDSSGQEQYF.

The DNA of the CDR3 is TGTGCCAGCAGCTTAGCACAGGGAGATACCCACGAGCAGTACTTC. Protein: CASSLAQGDTHEQYF. The chain joins TRBV7-9 to TRBJ2-7; TRBD1 is a possible D gene (6 bases). The V and J ends lost 0 bases and 5 bases respectively, with 14 bases between them. The CDR3 is made up of 15 amino acids. Per germline, CDR1 SEHNR and CDR2 FQNEAQ (reference sequence).

The gene calls are TRBV6-5 and TRBJ2-7; D could derive from TRBD1 or TRBD2 (5 bases each). This CDR3 has 15 amino acids. Trimming removed 6 bases at V and 0 bases at J, with 15 bases between. CDR1 and CDR2 from the germline V gene are MNHEY and SVGAGI. Written as DNA, the CDR3 is TGTGCCAGCAGAGCCGGGACCCAAAGCTCCTACGAGCAGTACTTC. It specifies CASRAGTQSSYEQYF.

This chain uses TRBV27 with TRBJ2-1, with D perhaps matching TRBD2 (5 bases). The tail of the sequence fits TRBJ2-7 better, so the J call may be wrong. This CDR3 contains 13 residues. The V gene's germline CDR1 is MNHEY and CDR2 SMNVEV (reference sequence). DNA of the CDR3: TGTGCCAGCAGTTCACTAGGACCCAATGAGCAGTACTTC. It translates to CASSSLGPNEQYF.